The clone carrying this T cell receptor (beta chain) was counted once. These data are taken from a study of blood T cell repertoires in COVID-19. Study background: Researchers got acute and convalescent COVID-19 samples from the United States, Italy and Spain. Sources were T cells, B-cell-depleted T cells, or PBMCs; the material itself was cDNA or gDNA.

V dropped 1 base and J dropped 7; count of bases not matched to a gene: 10. This CDR3 contains 16 residues. Germline V lookup: CDR1 LNHNV, CDR2 YYDKDF (reference sequence). Authors' data handling: Researchers report that nucleated cell counts were estimated from reference gene primer amplification. TCRdb's copy holds only in-frame clones and misses some; the assay was immunoSEQ multiplex PCR. That table gives V, J and clone size, and the DNA gave D and trimming. The sample shows more than 150,000 clones, roughly 90% of them seen only once. Sequenced sample: peripheral blood. The V gene is TRBV15, the J gene TRBJ2-3; 8 bases match TRBD1. This sequence originates from a man aged 50-60 years with acute or convalescent COVID-19. The CDR3 reads CATSRGRQGITNTQYF. The CDR3 DNA reads as TGTGCCACCAGCAGAGGTCGACAGGGGATAACCAATACGCAGTATTTT. Filled out from reference TRBV15 and TRBJ2-3, the complete variable domain reads DAMVIQNPRYQVTQFGKPVTLSCSQTLNHNVMYWYQQKSSQAPKLLFHYYDKDFNNEADTPDNFQSRRPNTSFCFLDIRSPGLGDTAMYLCATSRGRQGITNTQYFGPGTRLTVL.